This T cell receptor beta chain appears in the sequencing data of a study of blood T cell repertoires in COVID-19 (dated by TCRdb to the early 2020s). Looking at the study overall: Collaborator samples came from the United States, Italy and Spain and covered acute and convalescent phases of COVID-19. Where available, HLA class I and class II types were taken from metadata supplied by the sample provider and were not determined by assay-based typing. The prospective study material was composed of cDNA or gDNA derived from T cells, B-cell-depleted T cells, or PBMCs. Nearly every sample came with metadata listing a de-identified subject ID, COVID-19 status, age in years and sex. The dataset comprised deeply sampled blood TCRbeta repertoires from subjects exposed to, actively infected with, or recovered from COVID-19. The repertoires were released in a freely available public database intended as a resource for research on the immune response to SARS-CoV-2. Samples came from the ongoing ImmuneRACE study (first 160 participants) plus 1,254 subjects from 6 global collaborators.

About this clone itself: It has no known antigen specificity. There are no base qualities to consult, and no much larger clone falls within one base.

The collaborating institutions used their own protocols to collect whole blood in K2EDTA tubes. Collaborator samples were shipped for TCRbeta analysis as frozen whole blood, isolated PBMCs, or DNA extracted from either sample type. V loses 4 bases at its end and J loses 5 bases; junction bases beyond the gene matches: 12. CDR1 is given as MDHEN and CDR2 as SYDVKM, both from the germline V gene. The CDR3 has 16 amino acids, counting the end cysteine and phenylalanine. Kept here is only the CDR3 DNA, which spans 48 bases and is read in frame from base 1. Results and caveats for the whole study, not just this receptor: The quantity of clinical and demographic metadata differed by source and by participant and was supplied without curation.

TCRbeta CDR3 regions were amplified from genomic DNA using the immunoSEQ Assay, a bias-controlled multiplex PCR. The study's own analysis went as follows. Within the assay, amplification of reference gene primers was used to estimate how many nucleated cells each sample contained. To quantify the absolute abundance of each unique TCRbeta CDR3 rearrangement, sequence reads were collapsed and filtered. Productive Simpson clonality was computed per sample as the square root of Simpson's diversity index over productive rearrangements. TCRdb retrieved this table from immuneACCESS and kept in-frame rearrangements only. Not all clones are present; in checked studies, unresolved V genes account for under half, and no reason is known for the remainder. V, J and clone size derive from that table, while D and trimming were established from the DNA sequence. This sample holds 35,000 to 50,000 clones; approximately 86% were observed only once. The ten largest account for less than 20% of the sample.

The TCR originated in a man aged 55 to 70 with active COVID-19. The chain is made from TRBV28 and TRBJ1-1, with 8 bases matching TRBD1. The sequenced sample was peripheral blood. The CDR3 region has the sequence CASSSNSQGAPTEAFF. The DNA reads TGTGCCAGCAGTTCCAATTCTCAGGGGGCGCCGACTGAAGCTTTCTTT.